This TCR beta chain was recovered during a study of T-cell memory formation after mild COVID-19. Study-level results: Shrinking CD4+ clones were chiefly CM and EM; CD8+ ones were chiefly EMRA.

TCRdb re-called the 5' RACE reads with MiXCR, one entry per CDR3 protein. This sample has 100,000 to 150,000 distinct CDR3 sequences, with about a sixth found just once. This CDR3 is built from 17 residues. V dropped 6 bases and J dropped 5 bases, with 25 bases sitting between them. Germline values: CDR1 MNHEY, CDR2 SVGAGI. Only a few counts were recorded for this clonotype. What it recognizes is unknown. This chain joins TRBV6-5 and TRBJ2-5; the D is unclear. Sequencing input: PBMCs or a T cell subset sorted from them (not recorded which). The source of this sequence is a man aged 18 to 29 who had mild COVID-19 (a few samples of this study predate the infection). Cell type and time point are not known. CDR3 protein: CASRPPAPKSWSETQYF. CDR3 sequence (DNA): TGTGCCAGCAGACCTCCGGCACCAAAATCCTGGTCGGAGACCCAGTACTTC.